This T cell receptor (beta chain) was retrieved from a study of blood T cell repertoires in COVID-19. Assay used: immunoSEQ multiplex PCR; TCRdb lists only in-frame clones, some missing. This table has approximately 220,000 clones, roughly 85% appearing once. Looked up from germline, CDR1 is MNHEY and CDR2 is SVGAGI. The V and J ends lost 7 bases and 5 bases, in that order; junction bases with no gene match: 11. The CDR3 has 15 amino acids. The sample comprised peripheral blood. This TCR was sampled from a man aged 50-59 years who had recovered from COVID-19. This rearrangement joins TRBV6-5 to TRBJ2-1; 7 bases map to TRBD2. The chain's CDR3 is CASKKTSRGNNEQFF. CDR3 sequence (DNA): TGTGCCAGCAAAAAGACTAGCCGGGGGAACAATGAGCAGTTCTTC.